This T cell receptor (beta chain) was found in a study of shared clonotypes between healthy human individuals. The investigators split CD4+ cells into a CD45RA+ naive subset and a CD45RA-negative memory subset. Points on this clone: Its antigen remains unidentified.

Libraries were prepared by immunoSEQ multiplex PCR; TCRdb keeps only in-frame clonotypes and omits some of them. The sample comprises about 660,000 clones, about 74% of which are singletons, and around 1.6% rests with the top ten. Study outcomes and limitations: At large depth, rarefaction still showed sorted-subset sequencing to be incomplete. Represented genetic and exposure-history diversity was restricted by having few donors. Sharing across a few donors was seen in 4.5% to 6.5% of naive CD4 clonotypes.

This clonotype was obtained from a woman aged 30 to 39 in good health. The sample consisted of memory CD4+ T cells sorted from blood. Subset here: CD45RA-negative fraction.

The CDR3 region is CASSLGGGGADTQYF. CDR3 DNA: TGTGCCAGCAGTTTAGGGGGAGGGGGCGCCGATACGCAGTATTTT. This sequence joins TRBV28 and TRBJ2-3; D is possibly TRBD1 or TRBD2 (7 bases each). The V end lost 2 bases, the J end lost 6 bases, and 15 bases lay between the germline ends. The length of the CDR3 is 15 residues. CDR1 is MDHEN, CDR2 SYDVKM, per germline.